Listed here is a single TCR beta chain. Germline CDR1 and CDR2: SGHTA and FQGTGA. J gave up 5 bases and V 4 bases, and 8 bases lay outside the gene matches. This CDR3 is 15 amino acids long. The data were taken from a study of cytomegalovirus exposure and HLA in healthy donors. With 60 Vbeta and 13 Jbeta primers, the PCR was carried out. Generated by immunoSEQ multiplex PCR, the TCRdb table keeps only in-frame clones and is missing some. This listing includes around 44,000 clones. The sample comprised PBMCs. V is TRBV7-3 and J is TRBJ2-5; 9 bases map to TRBD2. The TCR was taken from a male donor in good health and CMV-seropositive. CDR3 nucleotides: TGTGCCAGCAGCTCGGGACTAGCCGACGGGGAGACCCAGTACTTC. This codes for CASSSGLADGETQYF.